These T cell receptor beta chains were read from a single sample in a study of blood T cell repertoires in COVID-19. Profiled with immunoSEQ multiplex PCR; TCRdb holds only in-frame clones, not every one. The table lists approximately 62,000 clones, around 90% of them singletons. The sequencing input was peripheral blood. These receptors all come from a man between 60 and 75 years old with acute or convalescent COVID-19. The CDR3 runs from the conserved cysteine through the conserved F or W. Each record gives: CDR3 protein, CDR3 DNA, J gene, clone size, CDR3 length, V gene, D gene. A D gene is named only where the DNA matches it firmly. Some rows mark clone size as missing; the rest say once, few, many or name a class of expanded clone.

CDR3 protein: CALEARDYGYTF
CDR3 DNA: TGTGCCCTAGAAGCAAGAGACTATGGCTACACCTTC
J gene: TRBJ1-2
clone size: -
CDR3 length: 12
V gene: TRBV12-3/TRBV12-4
D gene: -

CDR3 protein: CASSSILGGTSGYEQYF
CDR3 DNA: TGTGCCAGCAGCTCGATCCTGGGGGGGACTAGCGGGTACGAGCAGTACTTC
J gene: TRBJ2-7
clone size: -
CDR3 length: 17
V gene: TRBV7-2
D gene: TRBD2

CDR3 protein: CAAGRGTEAFF
CDR3 DNA: TGTGCCGCAGGGCGGGGCACTGAAGCTTTCTTT
J gene: TRBJ1-1
clone size: -
CDR3 length: 11
V gene: TRBV6-5
D gene: -

CDR3 protein: CASSLRGGLGTEAFF
CDR3 DNA: TGTGCCAGCAGCTTAAGGGGGGGGCTCGGGACTGAAGCTTTCTTT
J gene: TRBJ1-1
clone size: -
CDR3 length: 15
V gene: TRBV7-2
D gene: -

CDR3 protein: CASKKEELNTEAFF
CDR3 DNA: TGTGCCAGTAAAAAGGAGGAGCTGAACACTGAAGCTTTCTTT
J gene: TRBJ1-1
clone size: -
CDR3 length: 14
V gene: TRBV19
D gene: -

CDR3 protein: CASSQASGTGGSGYEKLFF
CDR3 DNA: TGTGCCAGCAGCCAAGCATCCGGGACAGGGGGATCGGGTTATGAAAAACTGTTTTTT
J gene: TRBJ1-4
clone size: once
CDR3 length: 19
V gene: TRBV3-1/TRBV3-2
D gene: TRBD1

CDR3 protein: CASSMSQYNEQFF
CDR3 DNA: TGTGCCAGTAGTATGAGTCAATACAATGAGCAGTTCTTC
J gene: TRBJ2-1
clone size: -
CDR3 length: 13
V gene: TRBV19
D gene: -

CDR3 protein: CASSATSIRGANEQFF
CDR3 DNA: TGCGCCAGCAGCGCCACTAGCATCCGGGGGGCAAATGAGCAGTTCTTC
J gene: TRBJ2-1
clone size: -
CDR3 length: 16
V gene: TRBV5-1
D gene: -

CDR3 protein: CASTGTTKADEQFF
CDR3 DNA: TGTGCCAGCACCGGGACTACAAAGGCCGATGAGCAGTTCTTC
J gene: TRBJ2-1
clone size: -
CDR3 length: 14
V gene: TRBV9
D gene: TRBD2

CDR3 protein: CASSPADNEQFF
CDR3 DNA: TGTGCCAGCAGTCCTGCAGACAATGAGCAGTTCTTC
J gene: TRBJ2-1
clone size: -
CDR3 length: 12
V gene: TRBV7-3
D gene: -

CDR3 protein: CASSPGTGANSPLHF
CDR3 DNA: TGTGCCAGCAGTCCGGGGACAGGTGCTAATTCACCCCTCCACTTT
J gene: TRBJ1-6
clone size: -
CDR3 length: 15
V gene: TRBV28
D gene: TRBD1

CDR3 protein: CAISDPGLADNEQFF
CDR3 DNA: TGTGCCATCAGTGACCCGGGACTAGCGGACAATGAGCAGTTCTTC
J gene: TRBJ2-1
clone size: -
CDR3 length: 15
V gene: TRBV10-3
D gene: TRBD2

CDR3 protein: CASSRSFDYGYTF
CDR3 DNA: TGTGCCAGCAGCCGTTCCTTTGACTATGGCTACACCTTC
J gene: TRBJ1-2
clone size: -
CDR3 length: 13
V gene: TRBV5-4
D gene: -

CDR3 protein: CASSFDSPAFF
CDR3 DNA: TGTGCCAGCAGTTTCGACAGTCCAGCTTTCTTT
J gene: TRBJ1-1
clone size: -
CDR3 length: 11
V gene: TRBV28
D gene: -

CDR3 protein: CARRTILSYEQYF
CDR3 DNA: TGCGCCAGAAGGACTATTCTCTCCTACGAGCAGTACTTC
J gene: TRBJ2-7
clone size: -
CDR3 length: 13
V gene: TRBV10-2
D gene: -

CDR3 protein: CASVLGDNSPLHF
CDR3 DNA: TGTGCCAGCGTATTAGGAGATAATTCACCCCTCCACTTT
J gene: TRBJ1-6
clone size: -
CDR3 length: 13
V gene: TRBV6-5
D gene: -

CDR3 protein: CAIGDLGATNEKLFF
CDR3 DNA: TGTGCCATCGGGGACTTGGGTGCAACTAATGAAAAACTGTTTTTT
J gene: TRBJ1-4
clone size: -
CDR3 length: 15
V gene: TRBV10-3
D gene: -

CDR3 protein: CASSGTAGYNSPLHF
CDR3 DNA: TGTGCCAGCAGCGGAACTGCAGGCTATAATTCACCCCTCCACTTT
J gene: TRBJ1-6
clone size: -
CDR3 length: 15
V gene: TRBV2
D gene: -

CDR3 protein: CAISELAGEADTQYF
CDR3 DNA: TGTGCCATCAGTGAACTAGCGGGAGAAGCAGATACGCAGTATTTT
J gene: TRBJ2-3
clone size: -
CDR3 length: 15
V gene: TRBV10-3
D gene: TRBD2

CDR3 protein: CASSYGREQVVNEQFF
CDR3 DNA: TGTGCCAGCAGTTACGGGCGGGAACAGGTGGTGAATGAGCAGTTCTTC
J gene: TRBJ2-1
clone size: -
CDR3 length: 16
V gene: TRBV6-2/TRBV6-3
D gene: -

CDR3 protein: CASSQDCSSYNEQFF
CDR3 DNA: TGTGCCAGCAGCCAAGACTGCAGCTCCTACAATGAGCAGTTCTTC
J gene: TRBJ2-1
clone size: -
CDR3 length: 15
V gene: TRBV3-1/TRBV3-2
D gene: -

CDR3 protein: CASSPGTGKQRVNTEAFF
CDR3 DNA: TGTGCCAGCTCACCGGGTACGGGGAAGCAAAGAGTGAACACTGAAGCTTTCTTT
J gene: TRBJ1-1
clone size: -
CDR3 length: 18
V gene: TRBV18
D gene: -

CDR3 protein: CASSSWTGEGVGSTQYF
CDR3 DNA: TGTGCCAGCAGTTCATGGACAGGGGAGGGAGTTGGGAGTACGCAGTATTTT
J gene: TRBJ2-3
clone size: -
CDR3 length: 17
V gene: TRBV27
D gene: TRBD1

CDR3 protein: CASSSSGYSYNEQFF
CDR3 DNA: TGTGCCAGCAGCTCTAGCGGATACTCCTACAATGAGCAGTTCTTC
J gene: TRBJ2-1
clone size: -
CDR3 length: 15
V gene: TRBV11-1
D gene: TRBD2

CDR3 protein: CASSFYRFMNTEAFF
CDR3 DNA: TGTGCCAGCAGCTTTTACAGGTTCATGAACACTGAAGCTTTCTTT
J gene: TRBJ1-1
clone size: -
CDR3 length: 15
V gene: TRBV12-1
D gene: -

CDR3 protein: CATSRVLGARDQPQHF
CDR3 DNA: TGTGCCACCAGCAGAGTCTTAGGGGCAAGGGATCAGCCCCAGCATTTT
J gene: TRBJ1-5
clone size: -
CDR3 length: 16
V gene: TRBV15
D gene: -

CDR3 protein: CATSRDGGFYNEQFF
CDR3 DNA: TGTGCCACCAGCAGAGATGGGGGCTTCTACAATGAGCAGTTCTTC
J gene: TRBJ2-1
clone size: -
CDR3 length: 15
V gene: TRBV15
D gene: -

CDR3 protein: CASSRRVAGGDTQYF
CDR3 DNA: TGTGCCAGCAGCCGTCGGGTAGCGGGGGGAGATACGCAGTATTTT
J gene: TRBJ2-3
clone size: -
CDR3 length: 15
V gene: TRBV7-9
D gene: TRBD2

CDR3 protein: CASSLPGSNTGELFF
CDR3 DNA: TGTGCCAGCAGCTTACCCGGGAGCAACACCGGGGAGCTGTTTTTT
J gene: TRBJ2-2
clone size: -
CDR3 length: 15
V gene: TRBV11-2
D gene: -

CDR3 protein: CASSFDRGAKNIQYF
CDR3 DNA: TGTGCCAGCAGCTTCGACAGGGGAGCCAAAAACATTCAGTACTTC
J gene: TRBJ2-4
clone size: -
CDR3 length: 15
V gene: TRBV7-2
D gene: TRBD1

CDR3 protein: CASSYIAGTGVPGELFF
CDR3 DNA: TGTGCCAGCAGCTACATTGCTGGGACAGGGGTGCCCGGGGAGCTGTTTTTT
J gene: TRBJ2-2
clone size: few
CDR3 length: 17
V gene: TRBV7-6
D gene: TRBD1

CDR3 protein: CASSVEGVGEAFF
CDR3 DNA: TGTGCCAGCAGTGTTGAGGGGGTGGGTGAAGCTTTCTTT
J gene: TRBJ1-1
clone size: -
CDR3 length: 13
V gene: TRBV2
D gene: -

CDR3 protein: CASSLDPRRDEQFF
CDR3 DNA: TGCGCCAGCAGCTTGGACCCCAGGAGGGATGAGCAGTTCTTC
J gene: TRBJ2-1
clone size: -
CDR3 length: 14
V gene: TRBV5-1
D gene: -

CDR3 protein: CASSQDLPTLGRGGELFF
CDR3 DNA: TGTGCCAGCAGCCAAGATCTACCAACCCTCGGGAGAGGCGGGGAGCTGTTTTTT
J gene: TRBJ2-2
clone size: -
CDR3 length: 18
V gene: TRBV3-1/TRBV3-2
D gene: -

CDR3 protein: CASTRDSSTDTQYF
CDR3 DNA: TGTGCCAGCACCAGGGACAGTAGCACAGATACGCAGTATTTT
J gene: TRBJ2-3
clone size: once
CDR3 length: 14
V gene: TRBV2
D gene: TRBD1

CDR3 protein: CASSWDRGPYEQYF
CDR3 DNA: TGCGCCAGCAGCTGGGACAGGGGCCCCTACGAGCAGTACTTC
J gene: TRBJ2-7
clone size: -
CDR3 length: 14
V gene: TRBV5-1
D gene: TRBD1

CDR3 protein: CASNVLGATEAFF
CDR3 DNA: TGTGCCAGTAACGTCCTAGGGGCGACTGAAGCTTTCTTT
J gene: TRBJ1-1
clone size: -
CDR3 length: 13
V gene: TRBV27
D gene: -

CDR3 protein: CASSLLGQPYEQYF
CDR3 DNA: TGTGCCAGCAGCTTGTTGGGGCAGCCTTACGAGCAGTACTTC
J gene: TRBJ2-7
clone size: -
CDR3 length: 14
V gene: TRBV7-9
D gene: -

CDR3 protein: CASSSGLAGGPGEQFF
CDR3 DNA: TGCGCCAGCAGCTCGGGACTAGCGGGAGGGCCAGGTGAGCAGTTCTTC
J gene: TRBJ2-1
clone size: -
CDR3 length: 16
V gene: TRBV5-1
D gene: TRBD2

CDR3 protein: CASSLTPQVDNSPLHF
CDR3 DNA: TGTGCCAGCAGTCTTACCCCACAGGTTGATAATTCACCCCTCCACTTT
J gene: TRBJ1-6
clone size: few
CDR3 length: 16
V gene: TRBV27
D gene: -

CDR3 protein: CASSFGQGTGNEQFF
CDR3 DNA: TGTGCCAGCAGCTTTGGACAGGGGACGGGCAATGAGCAGTTCTTC
J gene: TRBJ2-1
clone size: -
CDR3 length: 15
V gene: TRBV7-2
D gene: TRBD1

CDR3 protein: CASSIGVGNTIYF
CDR3 DNA: TGTGCCAGCTCGATCGGGGTTGGAAACACCATATATTTT
J gene: TRBJ1-3
clone size: few
CDR3 length: 13
V gene: TRBV6-5
D gene: -

CDR3 protein: CATSDYSSYEQYF
CDR3 DNA: TGTGCCACCAGTGATTATAGCTCCTACGAGCAGTACTTC
J gene: TRBJ2-7
clone size: -
CDR3 length: 13
V gene: TRBV24-1
D gene: -

CDR3 protein: CASSKTGGAGAGYTF
CDR3 DNA: TGTGCCAGCAGCAAGACAGGGGGCGCCGGTGCGGGCTACACCTTC
J gene: TRBJ1-2
clone size: -
CDR3 length: 15
V gene: TRBV27
D gene: TRBD1

CDR3 protein: CASSRIPGKAGELFF
CDR3 DNA: TGTGCCAGCAGTCGTATTCCAGGCAAAGCCGGGGAGCTGTTTTTT
J gene: TRBJ2-2
clone size: -
CDR3 length: 15
V gene: TRBV28
D gene: -

CDR3 protein: CASSPAGGRTEAFF
CDR3 DNA: TGTGCCAGCAGCCCTGCCGGGGGGAGGACTGAAGCTTTCTTT
J gene: TRBJ1-1
clone size: once
CDR3 length: 14
V gene: TRBV7-9
D gene: -